This entry lists 5 T cell receptor beta chains sequenced from one sample in a study of vaccination effects on CD4 cells after COVID-19. Their antigens are not known. Cultured cells yielded isolated CD4+ T cells after 10 to 11 days. Generated by immunoSEQ multiplex PCR, the TCRdb table keeps only in-frame clones and is missing some. The sample holds about 37,000 clones, approximately 74% seen once. Here the sequenced sample was CD4+ T cells from PBMCs cultured without peptide, taken before COVID-19 vaccination. The source is a human donor who received a COVID-19 vaccine.

The rearrangement joins TRBV30 to TRBJ1-3; the match to TRBD1 covers 9 bases. CDR1 is GTSNPN, CDR2 SVGIG, per germline (reference sequence). The trim removed 2 bases at V and 5 bases at J, leaving 7 bases unmatched. The CDR3 runs to 15 residues. CDR3: CAWSLKDRGRNTIYF. The CDR3 nucleotides read TGTGCCTGGAGTCTAAAGGACAGGGGCCGAAACACCATATATTTT.

This CDR3 is CASSLGASNEQFF. In DNA form, the CDR3 reads TGCGCCAGCAGCTTGGGGGCTTCCAATGAGCAGTTCTTC. The V and J genes are TRBV5-1 and TRBJ2-1; D uncertain. This CDR3 has 13 amino acids. Germline CDR1 SGHRS, CDR2 YFSETQ. Trimming stripped 0 bases from V and 6 bases from J, with 7 bases between. The full variable domain, with the rest looked up from reference TRBV5-1 and TRBJ2-1, is KAGVTQTPRYLIKTRGQQVTLSCSPISGHRSVSWYQQTPGQGLQFLFEYFSETQRNKGNFPGRFSGRQFSNSRSEMNVSTLELGDSALYLCASSLGASNEQFFGPGTRLTVL.

This CDR3 is CASSILGSGTDTQYF. As DNA, the CDR3 is TGTGCCAGTAGTATACTTGGTAGCGGCACAGATACGCAGTATTTT. The chain has TRBV19 and TRBJ2-3; D is possibly TRBD2 (5 bases). V gave up 2 bases and J gave up 1 base, with 10 bases separating them. Germline V gene lookup returns CDR1 LNHDA and CDR2 SQIVND (reference sequence). This CDR3 contains 15 residues.

The V and J genes are TRBV5-1 and TRBJ1-5; 12 bases line up with TRBD1. Germline CDR1 and CDR2: SGHRS and YFSETQ. The CDR3 runs 17 residues. V shed 4 bases and J 2 bases; nucleotides not matched to a gene: 7. The CDR3 region has the DNA TGCGCCAGCAGCCCGGGACAGGGGGCGATTGGCAATCAGCCCCAGCATTTT. Translating it yields CASSPGQGAIGNQPQHF.

The J gene is TRBJ2-2, the V gene TRBV10-3; D uncertain. Trimming removed 3 bases at V and 0 bases at J, with 8 bases between. The CDR3 covers 15 residues. The V gene's germline CDR1 is ENHRY and CDR2 SYGVKD. The CDR3 nucleotides are TGTGCCATCAGTGACCGGCCTACGAACACCGGGGAGCTGTTTTTT. This sequence encodes CAISDRPTNTGELFF.